The 7 T cell receptor beta chains in this list originate from one sample, sequenced in a study of blood T cell repertoires in COVID-19. TCRdb's table, derived via immunoSEQ multiplex PCR, lists solely in-frame clones and lacks some. This sample has some 270,000 clones, with 85% to 90% found just once. Sequenced input: PBMCs or T cells enriched from blood (not recorded which). The source is a woman younger than 45 with acute COVID-19.

The chain uses TRBV4-2 and TRBJ2-1; maybe TRBD1 (6 bases). V was cut by 0 bases and J by 12 bases, with 18 bases left in between. Germline V gives CDR1 LGHNA, CDR2 YNFKEQ. The CDR3 has 15 residues. The CDR3 loop reads CASSQDRTDTIGQFF. The DNA of the CDR3 is TGTGCCAGCAGCCAAGATAGGACAGATACAATTGGGCAGTTCTTC.

The V and J genes are TRBV16 and TRBJ1-5; D is unclear. The CDR3 runs to 16 residues. The ends were cut back, 3 bases at V and 2 bases at J, with 14 bases in the middle. Germline values: CDR1 KGHSY, CDR2 FQNENV. The CDR3 loop is CASSHSGVSGNQPQHF. In DNA form, the CDR3 reads TGTGCCAGCAGCCATAGCGGGGTCTCGGGCAATCAGCCCCAGCATTTT. Based on the CDR3 plus reference TRBV16 and TRBJ1-5, the full variable domain is GEEVAQTPKHLVRGEGQKAKLYCAPIKGHSYVFWYQQVLKNEFKFLISFQNENVFDETGMPKERFSAKCLPNSPCSLEIQATKLEDSAVYFCASSHSGVSGNQPQHFGDGTRLSIL.

The chain couples TRBV7-3 to TRBJ2-6; D unresolved. Germline loops: CDR1 SGHTA, CDR2 FQGTGA. The ends were cut back, 2 bases at V and 2 bases at J, with 13 bases in the middle. The CDR3 covers 17 residues. As DNA, the CDR3 is TGTGCCAGCAGCTTAGCTGTTCGGCAGGCTGGGGCCAACGTCCTGACTTTC. It codes for CASSLAVRQAGANVLTF.

The chain employs TRBV6-5 and TRBJ1-3; D not resolved. Germline CDR1 is MNHEY and CDR2 is SVGAGI. The CDR3 covers 12 residues. Trimming left V 5 bases short and J 4 bases short, with 6 bases between. The CDR3 DNA sequence: TGTGCCAGCAGTACACAGGGAAACACCATATATTTT. This gives the protein CASSTQGNTIYF.

This chain connects TRBV19 to TRBJ2-1, with 16 bases lining up with TRBD2. This CDR3 region has 20 residues. In germline, CDR1 is LNHDA, CDR2 SQIVND (reference sequence). The V gene end was trimmed by 5 bases and the J gene end by 2 bases; junction bases not matched to a gene: 12. CDR3 bases: TGTGCCAGTAGTGAAAAACGCGGGACTAGCGGGAGGGGAACCTACAATGAGCAGTTCTTC. Protein product: CASSEKRGTSGRGTYNEQFF.

The chain combines TRBV29-1 with TRBJ1-2; 9 positions agree with TRBD1. Per the germline V gene, CDR1 is SQVTM and CDR2 is ANQGSEA. The CDR3 is 13 residues long. V shed 3 bases and J 9 bases; nucleotides not matched to a gene: 8. DNA of the CDR3: TGCAGCGTTGATTTGGGACAGGGTCAGAGCTACACCTTC. Protein sequence: CSVDLGQGQSYTF.

The chain recombines TRBV6-5 with TRBJ2-5; TRBD1 is a possible D gene (5 bases). From germline, CDR1 is MNHEY and CDR2 SVGAGI. The CDR3 extends over 14 amino acids. Trimming pared 7 bases from V and 6 bases from J, leaving 18 bases between. The CDR3 loop reads CASMGQEYNQTQYF. For the CDR3, the DNA is TGTGCCAGCATGGGGCAGGAATACAACCAGACCCAGTACTTC.